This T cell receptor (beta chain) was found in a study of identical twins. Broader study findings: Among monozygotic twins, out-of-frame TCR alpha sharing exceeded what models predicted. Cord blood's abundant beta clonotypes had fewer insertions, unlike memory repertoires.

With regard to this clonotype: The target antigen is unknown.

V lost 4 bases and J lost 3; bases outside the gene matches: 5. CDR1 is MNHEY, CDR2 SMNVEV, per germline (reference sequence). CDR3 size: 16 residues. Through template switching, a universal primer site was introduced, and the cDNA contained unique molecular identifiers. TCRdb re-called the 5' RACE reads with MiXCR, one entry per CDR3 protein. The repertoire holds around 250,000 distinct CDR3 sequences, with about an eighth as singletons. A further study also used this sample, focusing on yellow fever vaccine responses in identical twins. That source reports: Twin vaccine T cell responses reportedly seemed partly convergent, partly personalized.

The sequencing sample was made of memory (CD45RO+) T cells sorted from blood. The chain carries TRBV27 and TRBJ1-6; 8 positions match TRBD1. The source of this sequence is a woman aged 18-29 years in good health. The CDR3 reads CASSYTDRDYNSPLHF. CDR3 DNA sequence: TGTGCCAGCAGTTATACGGACAGGGACTATAATTCACCCCTCCACTTT.